Listed below are T cell receptor beta chains from one sample, sequenced in a study of cytomegalovirus exposure and HLA in healthy donors. The protocol was immunoSEQ multiplex PCR, while the TCRdb copy is restricted to in-frame clones and leaves out a portion. The sample records 100,000 or so clones, approximately 80% being singletons. Sequencing was carried out using PBMCs. The receptor set was obtained from a female donor in good health and CMV-seropositive. CDR3s include the opening cysteine and the closing phenylalanine or tryptophan. The D gene is left open where the match is weak. Size is omitted from some rows. Given values are once, few, many or a class for expanded clones.

j_call,v_call,d_call,clone_size,cdr3_aa,cdr3_nt
TRBJ2-3,TRBV10-3,TRBD2,NA,CAISEGREDTQYF,TGTGCCATCAGTGAGGGGAGGGAAGATACGCAGTATTTT
TRBJ2-1,TRBV2,TRBD1,NA,CASSVRQGPPYNEQFF,TGTGCCAGCAGCGTAAGACAGGGGCCTCCCTACAATGAGCAGTTCTTC
TRBJ2-1,TRBV7-2,TRBD2,once,CASGSRTSGYNEQFF,TGTGCCAGCGGATCAAGGACTAGCGGATACAATGAGCAGTTCTTC
TRBJ2-7,TRBV27,TRBD2,NA,CASRLKAGNSYEQYF,TGTGCCAGCAGGTTAAAAGCGGGGAACTCCTACGAGCAGTACTTC
TRBJ2-5,TRBV6-1,TRBD1,NA,CASSVGQGRETQYF,TGTGCCAGCAGTGTCGGACAGGGCCGCGAGACCCAGTACTTC
TRBJ1-1,TRBV5-1,NA,once,CASSLGLRGTEAFF,TGCGCCAGCAGCTTAGGGCTTCGGGGCACTGAAGCTTTCTTT
TRBJ2-4,TRBV5-6,NA,few,CASSLREMIAKNSQYF,TGTGCCAGCAGCTTGAGGGAGATGATAGCCAAAAACAGTCAGTACTTC
TRBJ2-7,TRBV5-1,TRBD2,NA,CASSLEGTSGFYEQYF,TGCGCCAGCAGCTTGGAGGGGACTAGCGGGTTCTACGAGCAGTACTTC
TRBJ1-1,TRBV5-1,NA,NA,CASSLAGSIGFGTEAFF,TGCGCCAGCAGCTTGGCGGGGAGCATCGGTTTCGGGACTGAAGCTTTCTTT
TRBJ2-7,TRBV19,NA,NA,CASSIGGQSYEQYF,TGTGCCAGTAGTATAGGTGGACAGTCCTACGAGCAGTACTTC
TRBJ2-1,TRBV29-1,TRBD2,once,CSVAGLAGGPEQFF,TGCAGCGTTGCGGGACTAGCGGGAGGGCCTGAGCAGTTCTTC
TRBJ1-5,TRBV10-3,NA,NA,CATRTVDSNQPQHF,TGTGCCACCCGGACAGTGGATAGCAATCAGCCCCAGCATTTT
TRBJ1-2,TRBV4-3,TRBD1,NA,CASSQAGQGRDGYTF,TGCGCCAGCAGCCAAGCTGGACAGGGTAGGGATGGCTACACCTTC
TRBJ1-5,TRBV30,NA,NA,CAWSVEPRGNQPQHF,TGTGCCTGGAGTGTAGAGCCGCGAGGTAATCAGCCCCAGCATTTT
TRBJ2-1,TRBV5-8,NA,NA,CASSPGRDSLQFF,TGTGCCAGCAGCCCGGGCCGGGACTCCCTGCAGTTCTTC
TRBJ2-1,TRBV10-1,NA,few,CASSEGTKDEQFF,TGCGCCAGCAGTGAGGGGACAAAGGATGAGCAGTTCTTC
TRBJ2-2,TRBV2,NA,NA,CASHGGSNTGELFF,TGTGCCAGTCACGGGGGTTCGAACACCGGGGAGCTGTTTTTT
TRBJ2-7,TRBV7-9,NA,once,CASSERDNSYEQYF,TGTGCCAGCAGCGAAAGGGACAACTCCTACGAGCAGTACTTC
TRBJ2-3,TRBV30,TRBD2,NA,CAWSVGGLDTDTQYF,TGTGCCTGGAGTGTAGGGGGACTAGACACAGATACGCAGTATTTT
TRBJ2-1,TRBV11-3,TRBD1,NA,CASSPDRASYNEQFF,TGTGCCAGCAGCCCAGACAGGGCTTCCTACAATGAGCAGTTCTTC
TRBJ2-7,TRBV7-6,NA,few,CASSLATGAYEQYF,TGTGCCAGCAGCTTAGCGACGGGAGCCTACGAGCAGTACTTC
TRBJ1-1,TRBV25-1,NA,NA,CASSEWGVGTEAFF,TGTGCCAGCAGTGAATGGGGGGTCGGGACTGAAGCTTTCTTT
TRBJ2-1,TRBV9,NA,few,CASSVGGKGGYEQFF,TGTGCCAGCAGCGTAGGAGGAAAGGGGGGGTATGAGCAGTTCTTC
TRBJ2-1,TRBV21-1,NA,NA,CASTKAPSGAHEQFF,TGTGCCAGCACCAAGGCACCTAGCGGGGCCCATGAGCAGTTCTTC
TRBJ2-1,TRBV4-3,TRBD2,NA,CASSRIAGGGGGEQFF,TGCGCCAGCAGTCGTATAGCGGGGGGTGGTGGGGGTGAGCAGTTCTTC
TRBJ1-2,TRBV7-9,NA,NA,CASSLSYGYTF,TGTGCCAGCAGTCTGTCCTATGGCTACACCTTC
TRBJ2-3,TRBV5-1,TRBD2,NA,CASSLSLAGGTQYF,TGCGCCAGCAGCTTGTCCCTAGCGGGAGGGACGCAGTATTTT